This T cell receptor (beta chain) is drawn from a study of blood T cell repertoires in COVID-19. Here immunoSEQ multiplex PCR was the method, and the copy in TCRdb shows in-frame clones only, minus some. The sample has around 130,000 clones, 87% seen once. The germline V gene has CDR1 SEHNR and CDR2 FQNEAQ (reference sequence). Deletions cut 3 bases from V and 6 bases from J, with 11 bases between. This CDR3 comprises 13 residues. This chain links TRBV7-9 with TRBJ1-2, with D possibly being TRBD1 (5 bases). Material: peripheral blood. The sequence derives from a woman in her fifties or sixties with acute or convalescent COVID-19. The CDR3 loop is CASSLAGGNGYTF. CDR3 in DNA: TGTGCCAGCAGCTTGGCGGGGGGAAATGGCTACACCTTC.